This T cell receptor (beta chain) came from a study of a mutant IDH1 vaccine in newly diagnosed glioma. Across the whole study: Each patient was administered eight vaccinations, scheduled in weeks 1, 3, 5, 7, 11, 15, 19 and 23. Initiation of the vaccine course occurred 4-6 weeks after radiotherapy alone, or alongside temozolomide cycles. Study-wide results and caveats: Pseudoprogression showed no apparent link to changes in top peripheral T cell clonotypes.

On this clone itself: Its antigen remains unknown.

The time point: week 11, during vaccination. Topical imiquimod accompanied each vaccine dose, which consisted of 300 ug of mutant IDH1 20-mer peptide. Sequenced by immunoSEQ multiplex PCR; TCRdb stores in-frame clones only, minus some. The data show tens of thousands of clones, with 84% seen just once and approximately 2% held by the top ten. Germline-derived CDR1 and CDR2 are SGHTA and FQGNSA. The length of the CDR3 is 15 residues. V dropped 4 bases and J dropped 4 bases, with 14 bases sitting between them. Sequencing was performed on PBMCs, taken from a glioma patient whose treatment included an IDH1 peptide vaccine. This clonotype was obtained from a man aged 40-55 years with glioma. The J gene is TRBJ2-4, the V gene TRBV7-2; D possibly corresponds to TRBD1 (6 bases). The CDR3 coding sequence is TGTGCCAGCAGCTCTCAGGGGACCCCTAAAAACATTCAGTACTTC. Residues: CASSSQGTPKNIQYF.